The 18 T cell receptor beta chains listed next were all sequenced from one sample in a study of shared clonotypes between healthy human individuals (dated by TCRdb to 2018 to 2020). The library was made by the immunoSEQ multiplex PCR assay. Sourced from immuneACCESS, this table was stored by TCRdb with only in-frame sequences that have V and J called. A share of the clones is absent; for the studies checked, an unresolved V gene accounts for under half, and the remainder has no known explanation. This sample has more than 1 million clones in its table, and around three quarters of those were observed once. The ten largest clones represent approximately 0.5% of the sample. The sequencing sample was made of memory CD4+ T cells from PBMCs. The cell subset or site label of this sample denotes: CD45RA-negative fraction. The receptors derive from a man aged 18 to 35 in good health. Some clones in this sample may be carry-over from other donors' samples.

Many counts were recorded for this clone. V gene TRBV7-2 combines with J gene TRBJ2-6; no clear D gene. Trimming took off 1 base at V and 2 bases at J, with 9 bases between the two ends. CDR1 and CDR2 from the germline V gene are SGHTA and FQGNSA. The CDR3 has 16 residues. CDR3 sequence (DNA): TGTGCCAGCAGCTTAGGGTCGGTACCTGGGGCCAACGTCCTGACTTTC. Translated, it gives CASSLGSVPGANVLTF.

This chain uses TRBV5-1 with TRBJ2-3; D is uncertain. The germline gives CDR1 SGHRS, CDR2 YFSETQ. The V and J ends lost 0 bases and 2 bases respectively, with 13 bases between them. This CDR3 comprises 16 residues. The CDR3 DNA is TGCGCCAGCAGCTTGGAGGCGCAAGGTGTCACAGATACGCAGTATTTT. Translating gives CASSLEAQGVTDTQYF.

The chain joins TRBV21-1 to TRBJ1-1; the table's D gene call, TRBD1, was not cross checked with the DNA. TRBV21-1 counts as a pseudogene. This CDR3 is 16 amino acids long. The CDR3 nucleotides read TGTGCCAGCATTCAGTCCCGGACAGTGTCGAACACTGAAGCTTTCTTT. Its protein is CASIQSRTVSNTEAFF.

Worth noting for this clone: Other DNA sequences from this sample encode an identical CDR3 as well. The gene calls are TRBV5-1 and TRBJ1-4; 7 nucleotides match TRBD1. The CDR3 is 15 amino acids. Germline-derived CDR1 and CDR2 are SGHRS and YFSETQ. After removal of 4 bases from V and 5 bases from J, the junction contained 8 bases not matched to a gene. The CDR3 bases are TGCGCCAGCAGCAGCCTAGGGGGCGCGAATGAAAAACTGTTTTTT. Protein sequence: CASSSLGGANEKLFF.

The chain links TRBV6-5 to TRBJ2-7, with D hard to call. Germline-derived CDR1 and CDR2 are MNHEY and SVGAGI. There are 11 residues in the CDR3. Trimming took 4 bases from V and 6 from J, leaving 7 bases between them. The DNA for the CDR3 is TGTGCCAGCAGTTCACCACGCGAGCAGTACTTC. Its protein is CASSSPREQYF.

The chain combines TRBV18 with TRBJ2-7; TRBD2 aligns across 12 bases. CDR3 length: 20 residues. The trim removed 0 bases at V and 5 bases at J, leaving 17 bases unmatched. Germline CDR1 and CDR2: KGHSH and LQKENI. The chain's CDR3 is CASSPPFALARLAGVHEQYF. In DNA form, the CDR3 reads TGTGCCAGCTCACCACCGTTTGCGCTCGCTCGACTAGCGGGAGTCCACGAGCAGTACTTC.

Worth noting for this clone: At the DNA level, this CDR3 is encoded by other sequences in the same sample as well. This chain connects TRBV5-1 to TRBJ2-5; unclear D gene. Trimming removed 2 bases from V and 3 bases from J, with 5 bases in between. The V gene's germline CDR1 is SGHRS and CDR2 YFSETQ. CDR3 length equals 12 residues. In DNA, the CDR3 is TGCGCCAGCAGCTTTCCCGAAGAGACCCAGTACTTC. It translates to CASSFPEETQYF.

The table lists this clone with a few counts. The chain couples TRBV28 to TRBJ1-1; no clear D. The CDR3 is 8 residues long. Germline CDR1 and CDR2: MDHEN and SYDVKM. The DNA of the CDR3 is TGTGTCGTCGCTGAAGCTTTCTTT. Translated: CVVAEAFF.

The gene calls are TRBV6-5 and TRBJ1-2; 8 positions agree with TRBD1. Germline CDR1 MNHEY, CDR2 SVGAGI. Trimming took 6 bases from V and 5 from J; bases not matched to a gene: 8. The CDR3 runs 14 residues. The CDR3 loop reads CASRVAGQGYGYTF. For the CDR3, the DNA is TGTGCCAGCAGGGTGGCTGGACAGGGTTATGGCTACACCTTC.

This clone was seen only a few times. V gene TRBV2 combines with J gene TRBJ1-1, with a tentative D call TRBD1 (5 bases). V was trimmed by 4 bases and J by 5 bases, leaving 11 bases between them. CDR1 and CDR2 from the germline V gene are SNHLY and FYNNEI. The CDR3 sequence is 13 residues long. The chain's CDR3 is CASSVGEGTEAFF. DNA of the CDR3: TGTGCCAGCAGTGTAGGGGAGGGGACTGAAGCTTTCTTT.

As to this clone: Within the sample, other DNA sequences also encode this same CDR3. V gene TRBV5-1 combines with J gene TRBJ2-3, with 10 positions matching TRBD2. With V trimmed by 4 bases and J by 3 bases, 2 bases remained unmatched. The CDR3 has 14 residues. Per germline, CDR1 SGHRS and CDR2 YFSETQ. Here the CDR3 DNA reads TGCGCCAGCAGCCCGGGACTAGCGACAGATACGCAGTATTTT. Encoded protein: CASSPGLATDTQYF.

This rearrangement joins TRBV7-7 to TRBJ2-1; TRBD1 or TRBD2 may be the D gene (6 bases each). The V gene lost 1 base and the J gene lost 8 bases, with 12 bases spanning the gap. The germline V gene has CDR1 SSHAT and CDR2 FNYEAQ (reference sequence). The CDR3 covers 14 residues. The CDR3 reads CASSLGPGGHEQFF. The CDR3 DNA is TGTGCCAGCAGCTTAGGTCCTGGGGGGCATGAGCAGTTCTTC.

The rearrangement uses TRBV5-1 and TRBJ1-2; maybe TRBD1 (5 bases). The CDR3 sequence is 14 residues long. Germline V gives CDR1 SGHRS, CDR2 YFSETQ. With 0 bases removed from V and 4 bases from J, the gap between germline ends came to 10 bases. The CDR3: CASSLGDQGYGYTF. The CDR3, as DNA: TGCGCCAGCAGCTTGGGGGACCAAGGCTATGGCTACACCTTC.

The V and J genes are TRBV5-6 and TRBJ2-6, with 7 bases that match TRBD1. Unmatched junction bases numbered 6, after V lost 0 bases and J lost 9 bases. Germline V CDR1 and CDR2: SGHDT, YYEEEE. The CDR3 extends over 15 amino acids. This CDR3 is CASSLGSGGHNVLTF. The CDR3 bases are TGTGCCAGCAGCTTGGGTTCAGGGGGTCACAACGTCCTGACTTTC.

This clone has a handful of counts. V and J are TRBV4-1 and TRBJ2-7; a weak D match, TRBD1 (5 bases). Trimming took 3 bases from V and 8 from J, leaving 17 bases between them. The CDR3 runs to 14 residues. Looked up from germline, CDR1 is MGHRA and CDR2 is YSYEKL. The CDR3 spells CASSQEGAPAKQYF. The CDR3 nucleotides are TGCGCCAGCAGCCAGGAAGGGGCCCCGGCGAAGCAGTACTTC.

This clone was found a few times. The genes are TRBV27 and TRBJ1-5; tentative D call: TRBD1 (5 bases). The CDR3 spans 14 residues. V was shortened by 5 bases and J by 7 bases, with 15 bases between the two germline ends. The germline CDR1 and CDR2 sequences are MNHEY and SMNVEV (reference sequence). The CDR3 protein is CASSPGRPVQPQHF. For the CDR3, the DNA is TGTGCCAGCAGTCCGGGGCGGCCAGTACAGCCCCAGCATTTT.

The rearrangement joins TRBV6-1 to TRBJ2-5; 7 nucleotides align to TRBD2. Germline V gene data show CDR1 as MNHNS and CDR2 as SASEGT. The CDR3 loop spans 14 amino acids. The V gene end was trimmed by 10 bases and the J gene end by 5 bases; junction bases not matched to a gene: 13. In DNA, the CDR3 is TGTGCCACCCGATGGGGAGGGGCCGAGGAGACCCAGTACTTC. Translated, it gives CATRWGGAEETQYF.

The chain combines TRBV18 with TRBJ1-2; possible D gene TRBD1, 6 bases. With 3 bases removed from V and 3 bases from J, the gap between germline ends came to 17 bases. CDR1 KGHSH and CDR2 LQKENI come from the germline V gene. This CDR3 region has 16 residues. In DNA, the CDR3 is TGTGCCAGCTCACCGACACAGGGCTCCATGGACTATGGCTACACCTTC. The encoded protein is CASSPTQGSMDYGYTF.